One T cell receptor (beta chain) is described in this entry. Its antigen is unknown. This sample was included in a study of CD8 T cells in Susac syndrome. Findings and caveats of the study: As the study acknowledged, the number of individuals who were part of its TCR sequencing and HLA analysis was relatively small.

Germline V gene lookup returns CDR1 SGHNT and CDR2 YYREEE (reference sequence). With 0 bases clipped from V and 4 bases from J, the junction kept 0 bases outside the gene matches. There are 13 residues in the CDR3. CD8+ and CD4+ T cells from blood underwent TCR beta sequencing. cDNA came from around 0.5 to 1 ug RNA primed by random hexamers. Amplification of TCR beta CDR3 spanned 54 Vbeta and 13 Jbeta via immunoSEQ multiplex PCR. TCRdb reanalysed the immunoSEQ multiplex PCR reads using MiXCR and keeps one entry per CDR3 protein. Among over 100,000 distinct CDR3 sequences listed, about 96% were seen once.

This sequence was found in a human donor in good health. The chain joins TRBV5-4 to TRBJ1-2; 7 nucleotides align to TRBD1. Sequencing used CD4+ T cells from PBMCs. The CDR3 coding sequence is TGTGCCAGCAGCTTGGCAGGGGGCTATGGCTACACCTTC. Translating it yields CASSLAGGYGYTF.